Listed below are T cell receptor beta chains from one sample, sequenced in a study of blood T cell repertoires in COVID-19. Sequencing was performed with immunoSEQ multiplex PCR; in TCRdb, only in-frame clones are kept and a portion is missing. The profile shows about 170,000 clones, roughly 80% of them singletons. The sequenced sample consisted of peripheral blood. The receptors shown here come from a woman aged 40 to 49 with COVID-19, enrolled during active disease. The CDR3 runs from the conserved cysteine through the conserved F or W. The D gene is left open where the match is weak. Only part of the rows carry a size: once, few, many, or a class if the clone is expanded.

j_call v_call clone_size d_call cdr3_nt cdr3_aa
TRBJ2-4 TRBV7-2 NA TRBD2 TGTGCCAGCAGCTTAGAGGGGAGAGCGGCTAGCGGAGCCAAAAACATTCAGTACTTC CASSLEGRAASGAKNIQYF
TRBJ1-5 TRBV7-9 few NA TGTGCCAGCAGCACCTACGACAGTATCAATCAGCCCCAGCATTTT CASSTYDSINQPQHF
TRBJ2-1 TRBV7-9 NA TRBD2 TGTGCCAGTGGTATTAGCGGGGTCAATGAGCAGTTCTTC CASGISGVNEQFF
TRBJ2-7 TRBV19 NA TRBD2 TGTGCCAGTAGTATAGATCAGACAGCGGGAGTTTACGAGCAGTACTTC CASSIDQTAGVYEQYF
TRBJ1-6 TRBV30 NA TRBD1 TGTGCCTGGGACCCCACCGGGACAGCTAATTCACCCCTCCACTTT CAWDPTGTANSPLHF
TRBJ1-1 TRBV5-1 NA NA TGCGCCAGCAGCTTCTCAGGGACTGAAGCTTTCTTT CASSFSGTEAFF
TRBJ1-1 TRBV19 NA NA TGTGCCAGTAGTCAGGGGAACACTGAAGCTTTCTTT CASSQGNTEAFF
TRBJ1-5 TRBV19 NA TRBD1 TGTGCCACCCGACAGGGAGGCAATCAGCCCCAGCATTTT CATRQGGNQPQHF
TRBJ2-1 TRBV19 NA TRBD2 TGTGCCAGTAAACCGGGGGGGCCTGTTTACAATGAGCAGTTCTTC CASKPGGPVYNEQFF
TRBJ2-7 TRBV27 NA NA TGTGCCAGCAGTTTGTCCAGGGCAGGTTTGGAGCAGTACTTC CASSLSRAGLEQYF
TRBJ1-2 TRBV6-5 NA NA TGTGCCAGCGGGGGAGGAGGGAAGGATGGCTACACCTTC CASGGGGKDGYTF
TRBJ2-3 TRBV21-1 NA NA TGTGCCAGCAGCCCCGGGAGGGGCCGTAGCGGCACAGATACGCAGTATTTT CASSPGRGRSGTDTQYF
TRBJ2-7 TRBV7-8 NA NA TGTGCCAGCAGCTTAGGTTTCTCTTCTACCTACGAGCAGTACTTC CASSLGFSSTYEQYF
TRBJ1-4 TRBV27 NA TRBD1 TGTGCCAGCAGTTTATCGAGGGTCAGGGGGCGCTCGACTAATGAAAAACTGTTTTTT CASSLSRVRGRSTNEKLFF
TRBJ2-3 TRBV19 NA NA TGTGCCAGCAGTCCGGGACTGAACACAGATACGCAGTATTTT CASSPGLNTDTQYF
TRBJ2-2 TRBV27 NA NA TGTGCCAGCAGTTTAGAAGACAGCACCGGGGAGCTGTTTTTT CASSLEDSTGELFF
TRBJ1-4 TRBV6-1 NA NA TGTGCCAGCAGTGAAAACTGGGTGGGGCTACTCGCAACTAATGAAAAACTGTTTTTT CASSENWVGLLATNEKLFF